What follows is one TCR beta chain and its context. Antigen unknown. Germline V gene lookup returns CDR1 LNHNV and CDR2 YYDKDF (reference sequence). Trimming pared 1 base from V and 0 bases from J, leaving 5 bases between. The CDR3 runs 14 residues. This entry is derived from a study of T cell responses to AZD1222 COVID-19 vaccine. Broader study findings: Targeting of unmutated variant regions was reportedly seen in nearly half of spike-specific TCRs. Vaccine-associated CD4 TCRs ranged over spike, dominating at 160-218 and 743-854. Only five or six people who got AZD1222 tested seropositive at baseline.

TCRdb's copy holds only in-frame clones and misses some; the assay was immunoSEQ multiplex PCR. The data show some 150,000 clones, with approximately 89% seen just once and approximately 5.2% held by the top ten. The chain uses TRBV15 and TRBJ2-3, with unresolved D. The sequencing here drew on peripheral blood, taken on day 0 of AZD1222 vaccination. The sequence was obtained from an adult in good health. The CDR3 protein is CATSRGLSTDTQYF. The CDR3 bases are TGTGCCACCAGCAGAGGCCTGAGCACAGATACGCAGTATTTT.